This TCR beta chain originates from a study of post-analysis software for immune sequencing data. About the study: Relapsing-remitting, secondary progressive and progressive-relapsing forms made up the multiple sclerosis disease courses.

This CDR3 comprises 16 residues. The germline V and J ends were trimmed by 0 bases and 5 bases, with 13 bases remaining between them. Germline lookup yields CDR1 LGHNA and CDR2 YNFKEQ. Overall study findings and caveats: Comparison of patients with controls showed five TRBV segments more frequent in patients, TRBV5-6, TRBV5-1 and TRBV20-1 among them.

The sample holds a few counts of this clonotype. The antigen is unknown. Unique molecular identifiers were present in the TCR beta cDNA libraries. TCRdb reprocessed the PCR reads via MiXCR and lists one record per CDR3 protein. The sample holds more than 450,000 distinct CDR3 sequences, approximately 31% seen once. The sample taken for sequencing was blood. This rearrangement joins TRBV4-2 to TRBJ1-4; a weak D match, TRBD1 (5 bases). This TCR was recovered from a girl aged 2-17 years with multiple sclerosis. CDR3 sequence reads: CASSQEIVGENEKLFF. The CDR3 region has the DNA TGTGCCAGCAGCCAAGAAATAGTAGGGGAGAATGAAAAACTGTTTTTT.